This T cell receptor beta chain was retrieved from a study of blood T cell repertoires in COVID-19. The overall study: Samples came from the United States, Italy and Spain, spanning acute and convalescent COVID-19. The analysed material was cDNA or gDNA that came from T cells, B-cell-depleted T cells, or PBMCs.

Germline V gene data show CDR1 as GTSNPN and CDR2 as SVGIG (reference sequence). V lost 4 bases and J 2 bases, leaving 21 bases between the germline ends. The CDR3 extends over 16 amino acids. This clone was counted a few times. Per the authors' pipeline: Amplification with reference gene primers provided the estimates of nucleated cell counts. Using immunoSEQ multiplex PCR, the repertoire was profiled, and TCRdb retains in-frame clones only, with some absent. V and J calls and clone size follow that table, whereas D and trimming were derived from the DNA. The sample has about 150,000 clones, about 77% seen once; the top ten hold around 4%.

This chain uses TRBV30 with TRBJ2-7; perhaps TRBD2 as D (6 bases). The sequence derives from a man in his sixties with acute or convalescent COVID-19. The sequenced sample was peripheral blood. The chain's CDR3 is CAWTPTRGSGPYEQYF. In DNA form, the CDR3 reads TGTGCCTGGACTCCTACCCGGGGGTCGGGTCCCTACGAGCAGTACTTC.